A single sample is the source of the 14 T cell receptor beta chains below, sequenced in a study of graft-versus-host responses after intestinal transplantation. No cognate antigen is known for these TCRs. Assay used: immunoSEQ multiplex PCR; TCRdb lists only in-frame clones, some missing. Among about 83,000 clones, roughly nine tenths were seen once, and the ten largest hold roughly 0.37%. The specimen was unstimulated CD4+ T cells sorted from spleen or lymph node cells, collected before intestinal transplant. The source is a human donor who received an intestinal transplant.

The chain has TRBV28 and TRBJ2-1; 9 bases are a match to TRBD1. The CDR3 runs 16 residues. With V trimmed by 10 bases and J by 6 bases, 16 bases remained unmatched. Germline loops: CDR1 MDHEN, CDR2 SYDVKM. The CDR3: CATTIHTGQGGNEQFF. As DNA, the CDR3 is TGTGCCACCACGATCCACACGGGACAGGGCGGCAATGAGCAGTTCTTC.

The CDR3 spells CASIPTPAGGPNTQYF. The CDR3 DNA sequence: TGCGCCAGCATACCGACGCCAGCGGGAGGGCCCAATACGCAGTATTTT. The chain links TRBV10-1 to TRBJ2-3; 10 bases line up with TRBD2. The germline CDR1 and CDR2 sequences are WNHNN and SYGVQD (reference sequence). This CDR3 region has 16 residues. J lost 7 bases, V lost 7 bases, and 14 bases had no gene match.

As to this clone: Other nucleotide sequences from this sample produce the same CDR3. This chain connects TRBV5-1 to TRBJ2-1; the match to TRBD2 covers 10 bases. Germline assignment: CDR1 SGHRS and CDR2 YFSETQ. V shed 0 bases, J shed 6 bases, and the junction held 0 bases outside the gene matches. The CDR3 covers 14 residues. CDR3 sequence reads: CASSLGLAGNEQFF. For the CDR3, the DNA is TGCGCCAGCAGCTTGGGACTAGCGGGCAATGAGCAGTTCTTC.

The V and J genes are TRBV5-1 and TRBJ1-3; no clear D. V lost 1 base and J lost 8, with 19 bases in between. The CDR3 sequence is 16 residues long. In germline, CDR1 is SGHRS, CDR2 YFSETQ. The chain's CDR3 is CASSLIPGTQRDTIYF. The CDR3 nucleotides read TGCGCCAGCAGCTTGATTCCGGGAACCCAGCGGGACACCATATATTTT.

J is TRBJ1-2 and V is TRBV6-6, with TRBD1 identical over 7 bases. The germline V gene has CDR1 MNHNY and CDR2 SVGAGI (reference sequence). V was pared by 2 bases and J by 4 bases, with 7 bases of the junction left unmatched. CDR3 length equals 15 residues. CDR3 amino acids: CASSYPVRTGYGYTF. The CDR3 DNA reads TGTGCCAGCAGTTACCCCGTACGGACAGGCTATGGCTACACCTTC.

The chain couples TRBV28 to TRBJ1-1; TRBD1 might be the D (5 bases). Germline loops: CDR1 MDHEN, CDR2 SYDVKM. The CDR3 totals 14 residues. V was trimmed by 1 base and J by 5 bases, leaving 11 bases between them. DNA for the CDR3: TGTGCCAGCAGTTTATTCGGGGGGGGGACTGAAGCTTTCTTT. Translating gives CASSLFGGGTEAFF. Based on the CDR3 plus reference TRBV28 and TRBJ1-1, the full variable domain is DVKVTQSSRYLVKRTGEKVFLECVQDMDHENMFWYRQDPGLGLRLIYFSYDVKMKEKGDIPEGYSVSREKKERFSLILESASTNQTSMYLCASSLFGGGTEAFFGQGTRLTVV.

The chain carries TRBV6-1 and TRBJ2-3, with 7 bases aligning to TRBD2. The CDR3 is 15 residues long. CDR1 and CDR2 from the germline V gene are MNHNS and SASEGT. V shed 6 bases, J shed 6 bases, and the junction held 12 bases outside the gene matches. The CDR3, as DNA: TGTGCCAGCAGCCGGGGGGAATTCGTTGCCGATACGCAGTATTTT. It specifies CASSRGEFVADTQYF.

The chain carries TRBV2 and TRBJ2-1, with D tentatively TRBD1 (5 bases). V was pared by 7 bases and J by 2 bases, with 12 bases between. This CDR3 contains 14 residues. The germline gives CDR1 SNHLY, CDR2 FYNNEI. The CDR3 is CASNQGLAYNEQFF. CDR3 in DNA: TGTGCCAGCAATCAGGGTCTTGCCTACAATGAGCAGTTCTTC.

This clone was recorded only once. The rearrangement uses TRBV29-1 and TRBJ2-1, with TRBD2 matching 12 bases. Germline loops: CDR1 SQVTM, CDR2 ANQGSEA. Trimming removed 6 bases from V and 9 bases from J; junction bases left unmatched: 9. The CDR3 is 14 residues long. CDR3 sequence: CSVTSGGLLGEQFF. In DNA, the CDR3 is TGCAGCGTGACTAGCGGGGGTTTGTTGGGTGAGCAGTTCTTC.

J is TRBJ1-1 and V is TRBV30; 12 bases align to TRBD1. Germline CDR1 and CDR2: GTSNPN and SVGIG (reference sequence). CDR3 length: 16 amino acids. Trimming cost V 2 bases and J 2 bases; bases outside gene matches: 6. This CDR3 reads CAWSQGDRGLNTEAFF. The CDR3 DNA reads TGTGCCTGGAGTCAGGGGGACAGGGGGCTTAACACTGAAGCTTTCTTT.

The rearrangement links TRBV5-4 to TRBJ1-2; tentative D call: TRBD1 (5 bases). This CDR3 has 16 residues. Trimming cost V 2 bases and J 3 bases, with 17 bases left between them. Germline V gene data show CDR1 as SGHNT and CDR2 as YYREEE (reference sequence). The CDR3 sequence is CASSLKGVRGYYGYTF. The DNA of the CDR3 is TGTGCCAGCAGCTTAAAAGGGGTCCGGGGGTACTATGGCTACACCTTC.

The chain links TRBV7-2 to TRBJ2-4; D gene ambiguous. CDR1 and CDR2 from the germline V gene are SGHTA and FQGNSA. The CDR3 runs to 17 residues. Trimming took off 5 bases at V and 0 bases at J, with 17 bases between the two ends. The CDR3 spells CASSPSSRLLAKNIQYF. The CDR3 DNA reads as TGTGCCAGCAGCCCCTCGTCACGATTACTAGCCAAAAACATTCAGTACTTC.

The CDR3 sequence is CASRAGQTYEQYF. CDR3 nucleotide sequence: TGTGCCAGCAGAGCGGGGCAAACCTACGAGCAGTACTTC. The genes are TRBV28 and TRBJ2-7; 7 nucleotides line up with TRBD2. The trim removed 6 bases at V and 2 bases at J, leaving 4 bases unmatched. This CDR3 has 13 residues. In germline, CDR1 is MDHEN, CDR2 SYDVKM.

This chain links TRBV10-1 with TRBJ2-7, with 10 bases lining up with TRBD2. Per germline, CDR1 WNHNN and CDR2 SYGVQD (reference sequence). The length of the CDR3 is 16 residues. The junction had 6 bases not matched to a gene; V was cut back by 0 bases and J by 4 bases. The CDR3 nucleotides are TGCGCCAGCAGTGAGTCCCGGGGACTAGCGCCGTACGAGCAGTACTTC. It is translated as CASSESRGLAPYEQYF.